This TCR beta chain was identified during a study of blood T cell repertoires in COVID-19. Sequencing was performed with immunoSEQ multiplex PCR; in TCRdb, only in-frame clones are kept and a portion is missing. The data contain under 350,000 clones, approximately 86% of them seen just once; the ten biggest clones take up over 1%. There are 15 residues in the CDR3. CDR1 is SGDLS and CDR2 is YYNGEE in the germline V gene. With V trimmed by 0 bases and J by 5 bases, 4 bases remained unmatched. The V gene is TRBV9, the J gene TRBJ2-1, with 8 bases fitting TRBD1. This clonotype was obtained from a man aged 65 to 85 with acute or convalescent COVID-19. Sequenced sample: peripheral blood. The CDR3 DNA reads TGTGCCAGCAGCGTAGGCGGGACAGGCCACAATGAGCAGTTCTTC. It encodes CASSVGGTGHNEQFF.